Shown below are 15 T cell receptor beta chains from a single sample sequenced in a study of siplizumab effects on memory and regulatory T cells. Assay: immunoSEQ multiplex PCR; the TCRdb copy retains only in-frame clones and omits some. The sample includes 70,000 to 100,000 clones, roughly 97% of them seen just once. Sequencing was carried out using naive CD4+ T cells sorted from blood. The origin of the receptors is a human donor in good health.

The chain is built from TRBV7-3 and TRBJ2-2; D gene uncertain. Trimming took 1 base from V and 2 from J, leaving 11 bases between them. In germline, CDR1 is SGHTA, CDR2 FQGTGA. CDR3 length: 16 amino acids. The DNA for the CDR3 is TGTGCCAGCAGCTTAAGACGGACCGTTAACACCGGGGAGCTGTTTTTT. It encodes CASSLRRTVNTGELFF.

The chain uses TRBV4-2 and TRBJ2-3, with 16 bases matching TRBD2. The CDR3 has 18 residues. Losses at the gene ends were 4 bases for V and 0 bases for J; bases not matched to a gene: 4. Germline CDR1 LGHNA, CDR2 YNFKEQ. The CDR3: CASSLGLAGGSSTDTQYF. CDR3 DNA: TGTGCCAGCAGCCTGGGACTAGCGGGGGGGTCTAGCACAGATACGCAGTATTTT.

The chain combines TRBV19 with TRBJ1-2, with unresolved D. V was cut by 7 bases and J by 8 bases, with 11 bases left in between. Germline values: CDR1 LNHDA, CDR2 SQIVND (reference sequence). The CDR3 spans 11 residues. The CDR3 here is CASKELGGYTF. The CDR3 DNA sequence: TGTGCCAGTAAGGAGTTAGGGGGCTACACCTTC.

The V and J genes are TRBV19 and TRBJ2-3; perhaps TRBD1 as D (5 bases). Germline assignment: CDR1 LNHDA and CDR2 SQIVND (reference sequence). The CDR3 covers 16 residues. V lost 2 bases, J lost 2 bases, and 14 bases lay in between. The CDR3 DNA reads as TGTGCCAGTAGTATACACAGGCCCAACCCCACAGATACGCAGTATTTT. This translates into CASSIHRPNPTDTQYF.

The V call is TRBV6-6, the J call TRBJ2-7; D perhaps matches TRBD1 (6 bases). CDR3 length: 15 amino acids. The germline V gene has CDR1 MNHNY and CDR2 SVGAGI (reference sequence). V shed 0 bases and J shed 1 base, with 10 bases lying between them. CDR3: CASSYSHTGSYEQYF. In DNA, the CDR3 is TGTGCCAGCAGTTACTCACATACAGGGTCCTACGAGCAGTACTTC.

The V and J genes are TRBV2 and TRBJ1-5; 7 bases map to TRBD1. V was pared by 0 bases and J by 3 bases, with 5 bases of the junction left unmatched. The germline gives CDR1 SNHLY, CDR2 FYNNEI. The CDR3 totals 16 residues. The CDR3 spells CASSEAWGQFNQPQHF. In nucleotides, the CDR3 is TGTGCCAGCAGTGAAGCTTGGGGACAGTTCAATCAGCCCCAGCATTTT.

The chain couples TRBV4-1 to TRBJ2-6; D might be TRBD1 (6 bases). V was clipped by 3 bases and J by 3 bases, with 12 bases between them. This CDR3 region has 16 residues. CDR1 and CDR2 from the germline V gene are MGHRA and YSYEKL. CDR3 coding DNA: TGCGCCAGCAGCCACCACAGGGAAAGTGGGGCCAACGTCCTGACTTTC. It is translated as CASSHHRESGANVLTF.

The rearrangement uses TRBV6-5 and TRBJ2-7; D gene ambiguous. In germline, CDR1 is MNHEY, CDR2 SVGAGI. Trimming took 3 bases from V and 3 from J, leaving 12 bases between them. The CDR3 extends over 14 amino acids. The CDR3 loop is CASSYRRPFYEQYF. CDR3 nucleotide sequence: TGTGCCAGCAGTTATCGTCGGCCCTTCTACGAGCAGTACTTC.

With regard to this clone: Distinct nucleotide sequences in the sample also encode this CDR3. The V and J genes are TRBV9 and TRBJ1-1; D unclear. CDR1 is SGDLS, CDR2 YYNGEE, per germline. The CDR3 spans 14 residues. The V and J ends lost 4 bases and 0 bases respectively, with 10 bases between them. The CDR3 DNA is TGTGCCAGCAGCCTAGGCGGAGTGAACACTGAAGCTTTCTTT. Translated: CASSLGGVNTEAFF.

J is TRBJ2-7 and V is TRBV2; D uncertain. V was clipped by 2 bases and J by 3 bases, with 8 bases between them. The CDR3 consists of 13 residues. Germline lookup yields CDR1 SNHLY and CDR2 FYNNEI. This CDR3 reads CASSELGGYEQYF. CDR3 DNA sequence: TGTGCCAGCAGTGAATTAGGCGGCTACGAGCAGTACTTC.

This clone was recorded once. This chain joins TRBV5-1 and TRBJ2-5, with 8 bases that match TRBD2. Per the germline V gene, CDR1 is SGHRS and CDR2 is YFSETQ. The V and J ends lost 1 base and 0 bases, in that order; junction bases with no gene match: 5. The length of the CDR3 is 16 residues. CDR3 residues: CASSLMASGYQETQYF. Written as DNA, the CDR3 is TGCGCCAGCAGCTTGATGGCTAGCGGGTACCAAGAGACCCAGTACTTC.

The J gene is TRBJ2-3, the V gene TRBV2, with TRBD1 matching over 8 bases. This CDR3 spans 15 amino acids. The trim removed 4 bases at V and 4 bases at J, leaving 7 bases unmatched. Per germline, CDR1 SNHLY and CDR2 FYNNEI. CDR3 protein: CASSVGQGGADTQYF. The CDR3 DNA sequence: TGTGCCAGCAGTGTCGGACAGGGCGGTGCAGATACGCAGTATTTT.

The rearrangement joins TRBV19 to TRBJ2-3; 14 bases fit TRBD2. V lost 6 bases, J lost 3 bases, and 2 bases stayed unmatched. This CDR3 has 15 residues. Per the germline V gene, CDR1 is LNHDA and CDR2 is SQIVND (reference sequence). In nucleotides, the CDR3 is TGTGCCAGTAGGACTAGCGGGGGGGCAACAGATACGCAGTATTTT. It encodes CASRTSGGATDTQYF.

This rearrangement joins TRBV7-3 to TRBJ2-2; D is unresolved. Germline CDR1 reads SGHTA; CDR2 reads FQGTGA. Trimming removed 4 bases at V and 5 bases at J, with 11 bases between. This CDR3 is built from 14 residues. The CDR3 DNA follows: TGTGCCAGCAGCTCTATTGGGGTAACCGGGGAGCTGTTTTTT. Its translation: CASSSIGVTGELFF. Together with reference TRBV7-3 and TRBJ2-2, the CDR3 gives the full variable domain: GAGVSQTPSNKVTEKGKYVELRCDPISGHTALYWYRQSLGQGPEFLIYFQGTGAADDSGLPNDRFFAVRPEGSVSTLKIQRTERGDSAVYLCASSSIGVTGELFFGEGSRLTVL.

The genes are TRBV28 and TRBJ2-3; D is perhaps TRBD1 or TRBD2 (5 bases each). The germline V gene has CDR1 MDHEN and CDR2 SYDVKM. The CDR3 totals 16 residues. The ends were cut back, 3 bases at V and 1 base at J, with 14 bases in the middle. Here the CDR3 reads CASSFNFRGGTDTQYF. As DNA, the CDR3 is TGTGCCAGCAGTTTTAATTTCCGGGGCGGCACAGATACGCAGTATTTT.